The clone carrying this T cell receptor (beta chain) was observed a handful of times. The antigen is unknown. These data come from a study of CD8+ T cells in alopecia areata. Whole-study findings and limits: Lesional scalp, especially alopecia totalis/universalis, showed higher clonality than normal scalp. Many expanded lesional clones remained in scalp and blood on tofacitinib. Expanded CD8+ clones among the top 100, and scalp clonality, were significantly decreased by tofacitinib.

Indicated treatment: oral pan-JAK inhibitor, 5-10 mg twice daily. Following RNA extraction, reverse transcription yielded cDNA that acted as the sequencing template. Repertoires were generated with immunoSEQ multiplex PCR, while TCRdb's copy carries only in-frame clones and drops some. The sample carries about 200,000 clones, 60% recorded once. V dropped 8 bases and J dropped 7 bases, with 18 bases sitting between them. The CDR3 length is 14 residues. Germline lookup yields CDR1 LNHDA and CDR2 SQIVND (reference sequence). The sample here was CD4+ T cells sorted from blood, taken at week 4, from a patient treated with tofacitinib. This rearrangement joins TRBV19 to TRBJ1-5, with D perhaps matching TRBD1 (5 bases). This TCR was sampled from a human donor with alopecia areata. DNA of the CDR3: TGTGCCAGTCGAGGACATATCGGGTCCCAGCCCCAGCATTTT. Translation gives CASRGHIGSQPQHF.